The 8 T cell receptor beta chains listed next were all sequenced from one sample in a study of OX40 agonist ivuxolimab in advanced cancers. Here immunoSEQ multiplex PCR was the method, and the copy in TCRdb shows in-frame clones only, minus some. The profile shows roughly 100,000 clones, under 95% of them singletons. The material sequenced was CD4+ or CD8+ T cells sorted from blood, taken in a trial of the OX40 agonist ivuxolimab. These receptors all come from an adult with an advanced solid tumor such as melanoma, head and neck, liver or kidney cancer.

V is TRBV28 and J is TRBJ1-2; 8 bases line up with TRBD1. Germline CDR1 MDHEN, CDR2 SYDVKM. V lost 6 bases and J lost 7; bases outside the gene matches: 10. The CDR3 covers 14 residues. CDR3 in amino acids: CASRAQRTGFGYTF. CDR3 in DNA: TGTGCCAGCAGGGCGCAGCGGACAGGGTTTGGCTACACCTTC.

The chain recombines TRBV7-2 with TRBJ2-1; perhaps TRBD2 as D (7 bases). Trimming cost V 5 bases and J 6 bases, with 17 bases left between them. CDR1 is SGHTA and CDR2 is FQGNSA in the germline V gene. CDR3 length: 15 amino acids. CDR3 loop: CASSGGGRPGNEQFF. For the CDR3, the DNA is TGTGCCAGCAGCGGGGGGGGGCGCCCTGGCAATGAGCAGTTCTTC.

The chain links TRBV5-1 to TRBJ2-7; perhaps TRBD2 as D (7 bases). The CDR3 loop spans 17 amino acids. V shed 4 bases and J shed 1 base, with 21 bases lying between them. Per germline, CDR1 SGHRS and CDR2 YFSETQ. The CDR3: CASSTGRLAGASYEQYF. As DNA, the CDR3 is TGCGCCAGCAGCACTGGCCGGTTGGCGGGGGCATCCTACGAGCAGTACTTC.

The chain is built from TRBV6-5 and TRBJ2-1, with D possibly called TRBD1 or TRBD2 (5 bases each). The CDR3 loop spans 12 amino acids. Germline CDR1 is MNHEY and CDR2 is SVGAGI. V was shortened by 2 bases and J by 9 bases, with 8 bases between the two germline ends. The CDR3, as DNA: TGTGCCAGCAGTTACCGGGGCGGTGAGCAGTTCTTC. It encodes CASSYRGGEQFF.

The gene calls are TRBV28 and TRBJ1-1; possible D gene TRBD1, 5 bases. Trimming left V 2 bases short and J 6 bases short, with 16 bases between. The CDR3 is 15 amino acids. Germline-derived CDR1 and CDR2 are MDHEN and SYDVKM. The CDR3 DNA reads TGTGCCAGCAGTTTAGAGGGGCGGGTGAATCCTGAAGCTTTCTTT. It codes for CASSLEGRVNPEAFF. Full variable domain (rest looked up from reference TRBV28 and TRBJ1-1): DVKVTQSSRYLVKRTGEKVFLECVQDMDHENMFWYRQDPGLGLRLIYFSYDVKMKEKGDIPEGYSVSREKKERFSLILESASTNQTSMYLCASSLEGRVNPEAFFGQGTRLTVV.

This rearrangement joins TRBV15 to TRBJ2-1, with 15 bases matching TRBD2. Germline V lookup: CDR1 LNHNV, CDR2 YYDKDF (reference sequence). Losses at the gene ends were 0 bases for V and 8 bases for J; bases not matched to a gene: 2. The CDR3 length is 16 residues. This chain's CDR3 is CATSREGLAGGHEQFF. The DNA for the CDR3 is TGTGCCACCAGCAGAGAGGGACTAGCGGGAGGACATGAGCAGTTCTTC. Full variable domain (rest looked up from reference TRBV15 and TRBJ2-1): DAMVIQNPRYQVTQFGKPVTLSCSQTLNHNVMYWYQQKSSQAPKLLFHYYDKDFNNEADTPDNFQSRRPNTSFCFLDIRSPGLGDTAMYLCATSREGLAGGHEQFFGPGTRLTVL.

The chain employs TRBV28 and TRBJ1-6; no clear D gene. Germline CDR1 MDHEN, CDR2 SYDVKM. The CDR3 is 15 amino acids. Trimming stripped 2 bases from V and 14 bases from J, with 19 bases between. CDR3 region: CASSLPAVATRTLHF. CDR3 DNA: TGTGCCAGCAGTTTACCAGCAGTCGCGACACGGACCCTCCACTTT.

In nucleotides, the CDR3 is TGTGCCAGCAGTTACTCCGCGGTCGGGGGTGGGGAGACCCAGTACTTC. This sequence encodes CASSYSAVGGGETQYF. The chain combines TRBV6-6 with TRBJ2-5; weak D call: TRBD2 (6 bases). V was clipped by 0 bases and J by 5 bases, with 16 bases between them. The CDR3 extends over 16 amino acids. Looked up from germline, CDR1 is MNHNY and CDR2 is SVGAGI (reference sequence).